These 14 T cell receptor beta chains were all obtained from the same sample, sequenced in a study of radiation and T cells in renal cell carcinoma (dated by TCRdb to the early 2020s). Reading the label with the study, this specimen's time point is: blood 4 weeks post-SBRT, at nephrectomy. Taken with the paper, the label for treatment or condition translates to: 15 Gy SBRT to primary tumor, nephrectomy 4 weeks later. Library preparation employed the immunoSEQ multiplex PCR assay. Sourced from immuneACCESS, this table was stored by TCRdb with only in-frame sequences that have V and J called. A share of the clones is absent; for the studies checked, an unresolved V gene accounts for under half, and the remainder has no known explanation. This sample gives more than 120,000 clones in total; around 88% of them show up just once. The ten most abundant clones make up less than 20% of the sample. The input for sequencing was blood, taken from a patient whose treatment included radiotherapy and nephrectomy. These TCRs come from a woman aged 50 to 60 with renal cell carcinoma.

For the CDR3, the DNA is TGTGCCAGCAGCTCGGACAGGGGCCCTTATGAGCAGTACTTC. Its translation is CASSSDRGPYEQYF. The V call is TRBV7-2, the J call TRBJ2-7; 9 nucleotides agree with TRBD1. CDR1 is SGHTA, CDR2 FQGNSA, per germline. This CDR3 region has 14 residues. V gave up 4 bases and J gave up 7 bases; unmatched junction bases: 8.

The CDR3 region is CASSYLEGLMDTQYF. As DNA, the CDR3 is TGTGCCAGCAGTTACCTAGAGGGGCTAATGGATACGCAGTATTTT. This chain links TRBV27 with TRBJ2-3; either TRBD1 or TRBD2 may supply D (5 bases each). Germline values: CDR1 MNHEY, CDR2 SMNVEV (reference sequence). The V end was cut by 4 bases, the J end by 6 bases, with 17 bases between. The CDR3 has 15 amino acids.

This clone was observed once. The chain links TRBV5-1 to TRBJ2-5, with 10 bases lining up with TRBD1. This CDR3 has 13 amino acids. Germline V gives CDR1 SGHRS, CDR2 YFSETQ. The ends lost 8 bases at V and 5 bases at J; junction bases unmatched: 6. CDR3 nucleotides: TGCGCCAGTCGACAGGGGGCGGAGGAGACCCAGTACTTC. Its translation is CASRQGAEETQYF.

In its sample, this clone was seen once. V is TRBV5-1 and J is TRBJ2-7; 9 nucleotides line up with TRBD1. The V gene end was trimmed by 0 bases and the J gene end by 3 bases; junction bases not matched to a gene: 4. CDR3 length: 15 residues. From germline, CDR1 is SGHRS and CDR2 YFSETQ. The CDR3, as DNA: TGCGCCAGCAGCTTGGTGGGACAGGGTAACTACGAGCAGTACTTC. Its translation is CASSLVGQGNYEQYF.

The V call is TRBV4-3, the J call TRBJ2-1; 12 bases agree with TRBD2. The length of the CDR3 is 17 residues. With V trimmed by 0 bases and J by 8 bases, 8 bases remained unmatched. Germline V gene sequence: CDR1 LGHNA, CDR2 YSLEER. The CDR3 reads CASSQDWLAGGQDEQFF. The CDR3, as DNA: TGCGCCAGCAGCCAAGATTGGCTAGCGGGGGGGCAGGATGAGCAGTTCTTC.

This clone was observed a few times. V and J are TRBV14 and TRBJ1-1; D not certain. The CDR3 has 15 amino acids. V was clipped by 0 bases and J by 0 bases, with 8 bases between them. Germline V lookup: CDR1 SGHDN, CDR2 FVKESK. The DNA of the CDR3 is TGTGCCAGCAGCCAAGATAGGCAGATGAACACTGAAGCTTTCTTT. It translates to CASSQDRQMNTEAFF. Full variable domain (missing parts from reference TRBV14 and TRBJ1-1): EAGVTQFPSHSVIEKGQTVTLRCDPISGHDNLYWYRRVMGKEIKFLLHFVKESKQDESGMPNNRFLAERTGGTYSTLKVQPAELEDSGVYFCASSQDRQMNTEAFFGQGTRLTVV.

The chain uses TRBV4-1 and TRBJ2-7; D call uncertain. Trimming left V 0 bases short and J 0 bases short, with 9 bases between. The length of the CDR3 is 15 residues. Germline V gene lookup returns CDR1 MGHRA and CDR2 YSYEKL. In DNA, the CDR3 is TGCGCCAGCAGCCAAGAGGTTGCTGGCTCCTACGAGCAGTACTTC. Amino acids: CASSQEVAGSYEQYF.

The chain couples TRBV7-9 to TRBJ2-5; TRBD1 or TRBD2 may be the D gene (7 bases each). Looked up from germline, CDR1 is SEHNR and CDR2 is FQNEAQ (reference sequence). CDR3 length: 19 amino acids. The germline V and J ends were trimmed by 5 bases and 2 bases, with 27 bases remaining between them. The CDR3 nucleotides read TGTGCCAGCAGCAATACCAAGCGGACAGGCGGGGGCTTACAAGAGACCCAGTACTTC. Translation: CASSNTKRTGGGLQETQYF.

The CDR3 DNA sequence: TGTGCCATCAGTGAGTCACGCGCCACTGAAGCTTTCTTT. Its translation: CAISESRATEAFF. The chain joins TRBV10-3 to TRBJ1-1; D call uncertain. The CDR3 extends over 13 amino acids. In germline, CDR1 is ENHRY, CDR2 SYGVKD. V dropped 0 bases and J dropped 4 bases, with 6 bases sitting between them.

This chain connects TRBV11-1 to TRBJ2-5; D remains unclear. Germline values: CDR1 SGHAT, CDR2 FQDESV (reference sequence). This CDR3 spans 11 amino acids. Trimming took off 1 base at V and 7 bases at J, with 4 bases between the two ends. This CDR3 reads CASSLGGTQYF. In nucleotides, the CDR3 is TGTGCCAGCAGCTTAGGAGGGACCCAGTACTTC. The variable domain in full, completed from reference TRBV11-1 and TRBJ2-5, reads EAEVAQSPRYKITEKSQAVAFWCDPISGHATLYWYRQILGQGPELLVQFQDESVVDDSQLPKDRFSAERLKGVDSTLKIQPAELGDSAMYLCASSLGGTQYFGPGTRLLVL.

This clone occurred once. This chain uses TRBV6-6 with TRBJ2-1; 10 bases map to TRBD2. CDR1 is MNHNY, CDR2 SVGAGI, per germline (reference sequence). J lost 7 bases, V lost 2 bases, and 5 bases had no gene match. The CDR3 spans 15 residues. The CDR3 sequence is CASSYTSGILNEQFF. The CDR3 DNA is TGTGCCAGCAGTTACACTAGCGGGATCCTAAATGAGCAGTTCTTC.

The chain links TRBV20-1 to TRBJ2-1; D gene unclear. Trimming removed 6 bases from V and 10 bases from J, with 10 bases in between. This CDR3 has 10 residues. Looked up from germline, CDR1 is DFQATT and CDR2 is SNEGSKA (reference sequence). CDR3 amino acids: CSAQEWEQFF. The CDR3 nucleotides are TGCAGTGCCCAGGAGTGGGAGCAGTTCTTC.

V usage is TRBV5-4 and J usage is TRBJ2-7; 7 bases are shared with TRBD2. The ends lost 3 bases at V and 0 bases at J; junction bases unmatched: 6. This CDR3 is built from 15 residues. Germline CDR1 is SGHNT and CDR2 is YYREEE (reference sequence). In DNA, the CDR3 is TGTGCCAGCAGCTCATTAGCGGGTCTCTCCTACGAGCAGTACTTC. As protein: CASSSLAGLSYEQYF. Variable domain in full (rest from reference TRBV5-4 and TRBJ2-7): ETGVTQSPTHLIKTRGQQVTLRCSSQSGHNTVSWYQQALGQGPQFIFQYYREEENGRGNFPPRFSGLQFPNYSSELNVNALELDDSALYLCASSSLAGLSYEQYFGPGTRLTVT.

The chain uses TRBV9 and TRBJ1-6; D remains unclear. Trimming shortened V by 4 bases and J by 0 bases, and 11 bases separated the two germline ends. This CDR3 has 16 residues. Germline V CDR1 and CDR2: SGDLS, YYNGEE. The CDR3 protein is CASSTGRLSYNSPLHF. CDR3 bases: TGTGCCAGCAGCACCGGACGGCTCTCCTATAATTCACCCCTCCACTTT.